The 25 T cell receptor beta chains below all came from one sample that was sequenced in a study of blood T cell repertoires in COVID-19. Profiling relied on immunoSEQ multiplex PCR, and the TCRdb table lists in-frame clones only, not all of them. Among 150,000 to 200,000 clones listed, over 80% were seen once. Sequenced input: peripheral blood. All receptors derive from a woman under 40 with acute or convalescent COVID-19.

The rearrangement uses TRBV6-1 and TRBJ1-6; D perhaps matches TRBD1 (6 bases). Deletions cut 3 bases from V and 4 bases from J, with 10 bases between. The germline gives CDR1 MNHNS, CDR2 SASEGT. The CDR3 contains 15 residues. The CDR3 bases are TGTGCCAGCAGTGACACAGGACAGTATAATTCACCCCTCCACTTT. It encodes CASSDTGQYNSPLHF.

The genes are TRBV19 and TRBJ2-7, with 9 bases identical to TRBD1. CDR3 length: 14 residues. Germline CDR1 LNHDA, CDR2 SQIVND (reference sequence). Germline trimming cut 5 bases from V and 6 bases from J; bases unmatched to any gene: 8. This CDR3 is CASSGRTGESEQYF. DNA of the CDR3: TGTGCCAGTAGTGGGAGGACAGGGGAATCCGAGCAGTACTTC.

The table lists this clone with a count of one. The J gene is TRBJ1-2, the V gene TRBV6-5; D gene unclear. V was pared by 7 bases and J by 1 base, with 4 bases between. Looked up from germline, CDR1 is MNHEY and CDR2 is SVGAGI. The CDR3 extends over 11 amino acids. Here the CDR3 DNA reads TGTGCCAGCACCGGTAACTATGGCTACACCTTC. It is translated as CASTGNYGYTF.

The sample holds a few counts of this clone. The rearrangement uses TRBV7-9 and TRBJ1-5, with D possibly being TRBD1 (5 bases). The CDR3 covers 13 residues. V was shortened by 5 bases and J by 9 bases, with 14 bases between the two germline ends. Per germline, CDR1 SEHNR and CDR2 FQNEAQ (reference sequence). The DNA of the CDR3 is TGTGCCAGCAGCCAAGTGGCGGGGGGGCCCCAGCATTTT. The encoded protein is CASSQVAGGPQHF.

Here the CDR3 DNA reads TGTGCCATCAGTGGGCCGACAGGGGAAGCTTTCTTT. Amino acid sequence: CAISGPTGEAFF. The rearrangement links TRBV10-3 to TRBJ1-1; TRBD1 aligns across 7 bases. The CDR3 loop spans 12 amino acids. From germline, CDR1 is ENHRY and CDR2 SYGVKD. J was trimmed by 8 bases and V by 4 bases; bases with no gene match: 4.

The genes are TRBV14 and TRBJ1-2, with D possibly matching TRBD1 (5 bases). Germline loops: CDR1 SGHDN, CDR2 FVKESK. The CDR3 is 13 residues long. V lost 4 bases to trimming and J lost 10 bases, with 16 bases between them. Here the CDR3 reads CASSPGGLVDYTF. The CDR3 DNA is TGTGCCAGCAGCCCCGGGGGACTAGTCGACTACACCTTC.

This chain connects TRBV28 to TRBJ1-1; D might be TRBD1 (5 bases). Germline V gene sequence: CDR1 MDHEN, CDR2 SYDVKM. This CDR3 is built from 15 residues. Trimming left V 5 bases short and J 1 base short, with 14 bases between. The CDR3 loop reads CASSKNGHPNTEAFF. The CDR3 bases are TGTGCCAGCAGTAAAAATGGACACCCGAACACTGAAGCTTTCTTT.

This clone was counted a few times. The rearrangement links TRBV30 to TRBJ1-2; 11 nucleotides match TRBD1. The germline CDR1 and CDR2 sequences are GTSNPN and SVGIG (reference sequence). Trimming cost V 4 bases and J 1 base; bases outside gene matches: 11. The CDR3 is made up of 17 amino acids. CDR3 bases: TGTGCCTGGACCTCCGGGACAGGGGGGCCGAATAACTATGGCTACACCTTC. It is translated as CAWTSGTGGPNNYGYTF.

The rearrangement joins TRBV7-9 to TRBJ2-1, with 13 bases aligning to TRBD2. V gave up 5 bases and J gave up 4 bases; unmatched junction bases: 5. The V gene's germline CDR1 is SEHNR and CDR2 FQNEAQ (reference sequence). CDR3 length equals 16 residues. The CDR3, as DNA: TGTGCCAGCAGCACTAGCGGGGGGGTCACTTACAATGAGCAGTTCTTC. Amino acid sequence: CASSTSGGVTYNEQFF.

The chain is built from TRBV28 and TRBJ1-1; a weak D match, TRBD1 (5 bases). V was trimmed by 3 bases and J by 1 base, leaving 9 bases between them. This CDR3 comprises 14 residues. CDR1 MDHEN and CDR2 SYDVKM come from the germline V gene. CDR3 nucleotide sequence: TGTGCCAGCAGTTTCTCAGGGTGGAACACTGAAGCTTTCTTT. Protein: CASSFSGWNTEAFF. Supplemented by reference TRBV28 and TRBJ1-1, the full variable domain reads DVKVTQSSRYLVKRTGEKVFLECVQDMDHENMFWYRQDPGLGLRLIYFSYDVKMKEKGDIPEGYSVSREKKERFSLILESASTNQTSMYLCASSFSGWNTEAFFGQGTRLTVV.

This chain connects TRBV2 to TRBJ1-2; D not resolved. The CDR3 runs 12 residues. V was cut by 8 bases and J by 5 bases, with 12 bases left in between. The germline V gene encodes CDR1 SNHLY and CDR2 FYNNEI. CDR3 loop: CASSGSSYGYTF. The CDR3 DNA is TGTGCCAGCTCGGGGTCTTCGTATGGCTACACCTTC.

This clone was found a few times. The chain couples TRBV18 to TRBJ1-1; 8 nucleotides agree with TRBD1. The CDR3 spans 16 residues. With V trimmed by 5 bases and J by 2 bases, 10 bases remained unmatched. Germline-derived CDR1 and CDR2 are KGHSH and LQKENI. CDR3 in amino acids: CASSSSQGALNTEAFF. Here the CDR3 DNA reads TGTGCCAGCTCATCCAGCCAGGGGGCCCTTAACACTGAAGCTTTCTTT.

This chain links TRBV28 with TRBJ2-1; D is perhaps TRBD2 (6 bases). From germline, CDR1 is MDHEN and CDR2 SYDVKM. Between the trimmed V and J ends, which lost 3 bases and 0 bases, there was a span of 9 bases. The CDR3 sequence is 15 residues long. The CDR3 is CASSFGAGSYNEQFF. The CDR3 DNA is TGTGCCAGCAGTTTCGGAGCGGGCTCCTACAATGAGCAGTTCTTC.

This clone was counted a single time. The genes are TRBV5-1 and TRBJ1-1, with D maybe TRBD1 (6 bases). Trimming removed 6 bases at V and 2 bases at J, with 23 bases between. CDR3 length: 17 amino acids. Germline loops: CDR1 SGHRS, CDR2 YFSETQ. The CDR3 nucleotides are TGCGCCAGCACCGCCGGTGGGGGCTGGCTACCTAACACTGAAGCTTTCTTT. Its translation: CASTAGGGWLPNTEAFF.

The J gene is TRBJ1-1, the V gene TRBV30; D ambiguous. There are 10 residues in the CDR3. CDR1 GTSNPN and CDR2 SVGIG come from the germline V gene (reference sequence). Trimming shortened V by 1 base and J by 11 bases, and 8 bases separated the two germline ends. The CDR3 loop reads CAWSGGTAFF. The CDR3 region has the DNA TGTGCCTGGAGTGGCGGAACGGCTTTCTTT.

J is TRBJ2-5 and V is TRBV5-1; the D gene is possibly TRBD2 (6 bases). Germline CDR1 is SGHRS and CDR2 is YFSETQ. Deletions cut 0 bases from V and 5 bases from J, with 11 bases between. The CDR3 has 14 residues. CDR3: CASSLVGGGETQYF. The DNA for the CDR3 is TGCGCCAGCAGCTTGGTTGGGGGAGGCGAGACCCAGTACTTC.

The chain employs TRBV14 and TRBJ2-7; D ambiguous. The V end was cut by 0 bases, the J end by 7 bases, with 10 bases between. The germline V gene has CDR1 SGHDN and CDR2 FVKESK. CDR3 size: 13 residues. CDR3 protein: CASSQDLRREQYF. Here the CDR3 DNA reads TGTGCCAGCAGCCAAGATCTAAGGAGAGAGCAGTACTTC. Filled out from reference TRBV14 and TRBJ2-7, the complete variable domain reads EAGVTQFPSHSVIEKGQTVTLRCDPISGHDNLYWYRRVMGKEIKFLLHFVKESKQDESGMPNNRFLAERTGGTYSTLKVQPAELEDSGVYFCASSQDLRREQYFGPGTRLTVT.

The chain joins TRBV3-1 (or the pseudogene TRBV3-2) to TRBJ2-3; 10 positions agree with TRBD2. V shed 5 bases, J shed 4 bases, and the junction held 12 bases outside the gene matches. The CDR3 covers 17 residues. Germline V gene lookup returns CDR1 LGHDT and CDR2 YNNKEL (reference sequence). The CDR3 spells CASSKGAGGPNADTQYF. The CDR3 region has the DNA TGTGCCAGCAGCAAAGGAGCGGGAGGGCCTAATGCAGATACGCAGTATTTT.

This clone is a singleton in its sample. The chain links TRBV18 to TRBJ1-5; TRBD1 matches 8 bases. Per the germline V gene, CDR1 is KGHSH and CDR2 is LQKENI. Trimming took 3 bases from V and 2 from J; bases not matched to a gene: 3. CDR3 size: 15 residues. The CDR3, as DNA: TGTGCCAGCTCACCGCAACAGGGGGGCAATCAGCCCCAGCATTTT. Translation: CASSPQQGGNQPQHF. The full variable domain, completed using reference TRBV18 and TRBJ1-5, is NAGVMQNPRHLVRRRGQEARLRCSPMKGHSHVYWYRQLPEEGLKFMVYLQKENIIDESGMPKERFSAEFPKEGPSILRIQQVVRGDSAAYFCASSPQQGGNQPQHFGDGTRLSIL.

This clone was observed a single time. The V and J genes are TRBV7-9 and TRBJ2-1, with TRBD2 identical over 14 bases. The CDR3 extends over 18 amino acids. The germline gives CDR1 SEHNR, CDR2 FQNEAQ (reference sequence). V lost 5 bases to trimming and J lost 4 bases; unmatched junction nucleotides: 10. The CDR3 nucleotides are TGTGCCAGCAGCCCATATGGGGGACTAGCGGGAGCGTACAATGAGCAGTTCTTC. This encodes CASSPYGGLAGAYNEQFF. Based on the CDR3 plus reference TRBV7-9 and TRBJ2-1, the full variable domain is DTGVSQNPRHKITKRGQNVTFRCDPISEHNRLYWYRQTLGQGPEFLTYFQNEAQLEKSRLLSDRFSAERPKGSFSTLEIQRTEQGDSAMYLCASSPYGGLAGAYNEQFFGPGTRLTVL.

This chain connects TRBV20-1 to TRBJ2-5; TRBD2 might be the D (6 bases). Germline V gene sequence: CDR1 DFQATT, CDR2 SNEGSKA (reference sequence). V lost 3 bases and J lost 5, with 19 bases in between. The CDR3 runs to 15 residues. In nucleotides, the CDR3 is TGCAGTGCTAGTCCCCTTGCGGGGAAGGGGGAGACCCAGTACTTC. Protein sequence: CSASPLAGKGETQYF.

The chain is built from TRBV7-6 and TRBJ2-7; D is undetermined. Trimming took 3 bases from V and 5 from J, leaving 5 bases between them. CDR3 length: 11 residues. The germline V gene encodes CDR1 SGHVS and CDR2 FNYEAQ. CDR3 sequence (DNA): TGTGCCAGCAGCTTGTGGCACGAGCAGTACTTC. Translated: CASSLWHEQYF.

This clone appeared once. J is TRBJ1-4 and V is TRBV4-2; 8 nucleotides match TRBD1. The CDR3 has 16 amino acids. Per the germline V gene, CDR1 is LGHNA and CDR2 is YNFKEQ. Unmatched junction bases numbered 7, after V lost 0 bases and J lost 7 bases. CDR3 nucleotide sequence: TGTGCCAGCAGCCAAGAAATCAGGGGGCAAAGTGAAAAACTGTTTTTT. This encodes CASSQEIRGQSEKLFF.

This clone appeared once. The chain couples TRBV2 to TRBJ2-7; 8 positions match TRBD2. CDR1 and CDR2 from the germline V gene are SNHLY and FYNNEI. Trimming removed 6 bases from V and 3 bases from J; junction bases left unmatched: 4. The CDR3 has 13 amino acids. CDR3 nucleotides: TGTGCCAGCAGATGGCGGGAGGTCTACGAGCAGTACTTC. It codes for CASRWREVYEQYF.

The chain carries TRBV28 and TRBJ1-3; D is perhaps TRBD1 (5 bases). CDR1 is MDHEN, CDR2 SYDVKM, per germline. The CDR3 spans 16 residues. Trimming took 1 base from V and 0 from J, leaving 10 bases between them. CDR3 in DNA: TGTGCCAGCAGTTTATTGGGGCTCCTCTCTGGAAACACCATATATTTT. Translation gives CASSLLGLLSGNTIYF.